Below are 8 T cell receptor beta chains sequenced from a single sample in a study of OX40 agonist ivuxolimab in advanced cancers. Assay used: immunoSEQ multiplex PCR; TCRdb lists only in-frame clones, some missing. There are under 80,000 clones in the sample; roughly 87% occur only once, and more than 0.5% lies in the top ten. The sample in question was CD4+ or CD8+ T cells sorted from blood, obtained in a trial of the OX40 agonist ivuxolimab. Receptor source: an adult with an advanced solid tumor such as melanoma, head and neck, liver or kidney cancer.

This chain connects TRBV11-2 to TRBJ2-5, with 12 positions matching TRBD2. Germline V gene lookup returns CDR1 SGHAT and CDR2 FQNNGV. V lost 4 bases to trimming and J lost 4 bases; unmatched junction nucleotides: 4. CDR3 length equals 15 residues. CDR3 bases: TGTGCCAGCAGCTCGACTAGCGGGAGCCCAGAGACCCAGTACTTC. Amino acid sequence: CASSSTSGSPETQYF.

This chain links TRBV10-3 with TRBJ2-1; 13 nucleotides line up with TRBD2. CDR3 length: 16 amino acids. Looked up from germline, CDR1 is ENHRY and CDR2 is SYGVKD. V shed 4 bases, J shed 8 bases, and the junction held 8 bases outside the gene matches. The CDR3 region has the DNA TGTGCCATCAGTGTGACCGGGACTAGCGGGGCTGATGAGCAGTTCTTC. It encodes CAISVTGTSGADEQFF.

V is TRBV5-4 and J is TRBJ2-1; TRBD2 matches 13 bases. The trim removed 5 bases at V and 4 bases at J, leaving 3 bases unmatched. CDR3 length: 15 residues. Per the germline V gene, CDR1 is SGHNT and CDR2 is YYREEE (reference sequence). This CDR3 is CASRGTSGAYNEQFF. As DNA, the CDR3 is TGTGCCAGCAGGGGGACTAGCGGGGCGTACAATGAGCAGTTCTTC.

J is TRBJ1-3 and V is TRBV5-6; D may be TRBD1 (6 bases). This CDR3 has 16 amino acids. V was cut by 0 bases and J by 1 base, with 11 bases left in between. CDR1 is SGHDT, CDR2 YYEEEE, per germline. CDR3 nucleotides: TGTGCCAGCAGCTTGGGCGGCAGGGGATCTGGAAACACCATATATTTT. Translated: CASSLGGRGSGNTIYF.

The chain links TRBV2 to TRBJ2-1; perhaps D is TRBD1 or TRBD2 (5 bases each). Germline V lookup: CDR1 SNHLY, CDR2 FYNNEI. V gave up 8 bases and J gave up 1 base, with 12 bases separating them. The CDR3 is 14 amino acids. The CDR3 DNA reads TGTGCCAGCCCGGGGCCTCGGTCCTACAATGAGCAGTTCTTC. Its protein product is CASPGPRSYNEQFF.

CDR3 protein: CAISVTGGANVLTF. The CDR3 DNA sequence: TGTGCCATCTCCGTGACAGGTGGGGCCAACGTCCTGACTTTC. This chain uses TRBV7-2 with TRBJ2-6; D may be TRBD1 (6 bases). The CDR3 spans 14 residues. Trimming stripped 10 bases from V and 3 bases from J, with 13 bases between. CDR1 is SGHTA and CDR2 is FQGNSA in the germline V gene.

V usage is TRBV2 and J usage is TRBJ1-4; 8 positions agree with TRBD1. This CDR3 comprises 15 residues. Germline CDR1 is SNHLY and CDR2 is FYNNEI. V lost 6 bases and J lost 4; bases outside the gene matches: 7. DNA of the CDR3: TGTGCCAGCAGGATTTGGGACAGGCGTAATGAAAAACTGTTTTTT. Translating it yields CASRIWDRRNEKLFF.

The V call is TRBV4-2, the J call TRBJ2-3; possible D gene TRBD2, 5 bases. Germline-derived CDR1 and CDR2 are LGHNA and YNFKEQ. The CDR3 is 15 residues long. V was cut by 4 bases and J by 6 bases, with 17 bases left in between. Here the CDR3 reads CASSPNGGSSDTQYF. The DNA for the CDR3 is TGTGCCAGCAGCCCCAACGGAGGCAGTTCGGATACGCAGTATTTT.